The clone carrying this T cell receptor beta chain was seen repeatedly, ten times or more. CDR1 is KGHSH and CDR2 is LQKENI in the germline V gene. CDR3 length: 16 residues. V lost 3 bases and J lost 3; bases outside the gene matches: 4. These data come from a study of identical twins. TCRdb redid the calling of the 5' RACE reads with MiXCR, one entry per CDR3 protein. The data hold about 890,000 distinct CDR3 sequences, with approximately 13% observed a single time. This sample also appeared in a second study, on yellow fever vaccine responses in identical twins.

The V call is TRBV18, the J call TRBJ1-6; 8 positions match TRBD1. The sequencing input was PBMCs. This receptor was obtained from a woman aged 18-29 years in good health. The CDR3 spells CASSPEGQGYNSPLHF. In nucleotides, the CDR3 is TGTGCCAGCTCACCTGAAGGACAGGGCTATAATTCACCCCTCCACTTT.